The sequence of this TCR beta chain was determined in a study of blood T cell repertoires in COVID-19. Background on the study: Sources were T cells, B-cell-depleted T cells, or PBMCs; the material itself was cDNA or gDNA.

Libraries were prepared by immunoSEQ multiplex PCR; TCRdb keeps only in-frame clonotypes and omits some of them. The data contain roughly 200,000 clones, 94% of them seen just once; the ten biggest clones take up roughly 0.76%. Germline values: CDR1 LGHDT, CDR2 YNNKEL (reference sequence). The CDR3 is 15 amino acids. The V gene lost 2 bases and the J gene lost 0 bases, with 8 bases spanning the gap. The sequence was collected from a man aged 25-45 years with COVID-19, enrolled during active disease. The rearrangement joins TRBV3-1 (or the pseudogene TRBV3-2) to TRBJ2-1, with a tentative D call TRBD2 (5 bases). The specimen was peripheral blood. CDR3 nucleotides: TGTGCCAGCAGCCAACCGGGGTACTCCTACAATGAGCAGTTCTTC. It is translated as CASSQPGYSYNEQFF.